The entry below describes one T cell receptor (beta chain). The ends lost 2 bases at V and 10 bases at J; junction bases unmatched: 4. CDR1 MNHEY and CDR2 SMNVEV come from the germline V gene (reference sequence). This CDR3 region has 12 residues. RNA amounts of about 0.5 to 1 ug underwent reverse transcription with random hexamers. Across 54 Vbeta and 13 Jbeta, immunoSEQ multiplex PCR amplified TCR beta CDR3. Via MiXCR, TCRdb re-called the immunoSEQ multiplex PCR reads, giving one row per CDR3 protein. The repertoire consists of roughly 150,000 distinct CDR3 sequences, with about 94% occurring once and the leading ten covering around 0.21%. The data originate from a study of CD8 T cells in Susac syndrome.

V gene TRBV27 combines with J gene TRBJ2-7, with TRBD1 matching over 8 bases. Sequenced: CD8+ T cells from PBMCs. The TCR originated in a human donor with multiple sclerosis. CDR3 in DNA: TGTGCCAGCAGTTTACAGGGGGCCGACCAGTACTTC. Its protein is CASSLQGADQYF.